These T cell receptor beta chains were read from a single sample in a study of T cells in Graves' hyperthyroidism and ophthalmopathy. TCRdb passed the multiplex PCR reads through MiXCR, listing each CDR3 protein once. The sample includes about 200,000 distinct CDR3 sequences, approximately 16% seen only once; the top ten take roughly 55%. The sample taken for sequencing was blood. Every receptor here comes from a woman between 50 and 59 years old with Graves' hyperthyroidism. Both conserved end residues are part of each CDR3. Fields, in order: V gene, CDR3 protein.

TRBV5-1 CASSTRTGGRETQYF
TRBV7-2 CASSGRTGSAGYTF
TRBV5-1 CASSGDDALLDEQYF
TRBV3-1 CASSQEGGSFSPHYEQYF
TRBV20-1 CSASALIRGYTF
TRBV30 CAWSVGTNTEAFF
TRBV28 CASSLSPPGLAGVMQYF
TRBV20-1 CSAPKGGRTGELFF
TRBV9 CASSGPDDPSGEQYF
TRBV12-3/TRBV12-4 CASSQTESTGELFF
TRBV19 CASSIEGTADNQPQHF
TRBV7-9 CASSFGQPPGTDTQYF
TRBV6-1 CASSSHGPGTASTDTQYF
TRBV29-1 CSVNAGPLGNEQFF